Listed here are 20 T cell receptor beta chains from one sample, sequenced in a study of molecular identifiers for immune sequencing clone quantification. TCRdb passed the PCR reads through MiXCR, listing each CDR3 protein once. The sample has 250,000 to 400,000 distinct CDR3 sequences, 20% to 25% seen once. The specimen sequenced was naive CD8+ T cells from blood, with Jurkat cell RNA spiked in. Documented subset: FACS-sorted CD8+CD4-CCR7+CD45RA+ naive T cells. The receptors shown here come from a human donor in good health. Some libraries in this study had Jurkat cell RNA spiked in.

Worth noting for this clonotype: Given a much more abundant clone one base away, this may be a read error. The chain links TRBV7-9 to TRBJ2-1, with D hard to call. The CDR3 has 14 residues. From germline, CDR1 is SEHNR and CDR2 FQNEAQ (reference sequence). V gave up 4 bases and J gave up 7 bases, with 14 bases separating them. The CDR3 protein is CASSSYLVGNEQFF. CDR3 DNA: TGTGCCAGCAGCTCGTACCTCGTCGGGAATGAGCAGTTCTTC.

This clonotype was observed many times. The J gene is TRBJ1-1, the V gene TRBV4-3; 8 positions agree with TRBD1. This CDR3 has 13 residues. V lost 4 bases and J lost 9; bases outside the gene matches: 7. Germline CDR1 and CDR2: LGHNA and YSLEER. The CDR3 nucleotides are TGCGCCAGCAGCCCCTCCAGGACAGGGCAAGCTTTCTTT. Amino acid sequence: CASSPSRTGQAFF.

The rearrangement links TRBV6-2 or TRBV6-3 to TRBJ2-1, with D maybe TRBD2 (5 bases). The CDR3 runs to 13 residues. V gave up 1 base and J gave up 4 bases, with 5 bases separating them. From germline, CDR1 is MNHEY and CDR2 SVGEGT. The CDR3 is CASSYWEYNEQFF. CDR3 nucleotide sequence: TGTGCCAGCAGTTACTGGGAGTACAATGAGCAGTTCTTC.

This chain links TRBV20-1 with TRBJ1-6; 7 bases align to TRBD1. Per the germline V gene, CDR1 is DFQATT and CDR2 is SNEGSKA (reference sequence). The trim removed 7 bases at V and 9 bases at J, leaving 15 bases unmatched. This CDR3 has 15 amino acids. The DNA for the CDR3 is TGCAGTGTGGCCACCCGAGGGACAGTGAGTTCACCCCTCCACTTT. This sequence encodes CSVATRGTVSSPLHF.

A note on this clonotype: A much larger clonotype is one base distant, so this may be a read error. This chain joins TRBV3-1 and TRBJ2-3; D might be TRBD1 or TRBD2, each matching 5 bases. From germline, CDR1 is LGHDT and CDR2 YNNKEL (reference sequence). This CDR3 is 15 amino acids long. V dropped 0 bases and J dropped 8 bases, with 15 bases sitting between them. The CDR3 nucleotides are TGTGCCAGCAGCCAAGATCGGCCGGGGCCAGGTACGCAGTATTTT. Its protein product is CASSQDRPGPGTQYF.

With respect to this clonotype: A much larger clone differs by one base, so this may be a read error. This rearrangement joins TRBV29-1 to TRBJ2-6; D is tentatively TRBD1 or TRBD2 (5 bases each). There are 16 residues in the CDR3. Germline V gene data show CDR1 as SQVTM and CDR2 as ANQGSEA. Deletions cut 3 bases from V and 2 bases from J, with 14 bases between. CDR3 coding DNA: TGCAGCGTTGATCCGGGGCCGAGCCCTGGGGCCAACGTCCTGACTTTC. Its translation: CSVDPGPSPGANVLTF.

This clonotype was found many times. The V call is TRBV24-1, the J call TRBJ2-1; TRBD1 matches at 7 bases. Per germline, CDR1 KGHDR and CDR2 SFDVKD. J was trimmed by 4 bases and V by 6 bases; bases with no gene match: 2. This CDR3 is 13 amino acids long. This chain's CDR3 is CATSTGQYNEQFF. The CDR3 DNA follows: TGTGCCACCAGTACGGGACAGTACAATGAGCAGTTCTTC.

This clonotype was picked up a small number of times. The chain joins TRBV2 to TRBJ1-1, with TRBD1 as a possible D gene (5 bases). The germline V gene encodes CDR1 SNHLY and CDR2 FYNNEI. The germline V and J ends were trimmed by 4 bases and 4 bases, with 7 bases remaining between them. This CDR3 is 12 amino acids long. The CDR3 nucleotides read TGTGCCAGCAGTGGGGGCGTCACTGAAGCTTTCTTT. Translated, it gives CASSGGVTEAFF.

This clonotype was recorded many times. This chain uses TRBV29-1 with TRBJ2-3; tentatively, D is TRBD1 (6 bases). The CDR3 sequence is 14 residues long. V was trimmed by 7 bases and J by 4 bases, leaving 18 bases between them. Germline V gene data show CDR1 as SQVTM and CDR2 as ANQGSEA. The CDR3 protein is CSAPDRIRPDTQYF. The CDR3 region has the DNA TGCAGCGCACCAGACAGGATTCGCCCAGATACGCAGTATTTT.

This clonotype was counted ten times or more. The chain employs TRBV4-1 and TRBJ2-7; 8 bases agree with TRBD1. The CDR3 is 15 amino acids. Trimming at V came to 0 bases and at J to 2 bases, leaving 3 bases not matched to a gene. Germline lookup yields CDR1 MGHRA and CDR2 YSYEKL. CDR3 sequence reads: CASSQETGVAYEQYF. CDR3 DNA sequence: TGCGCCAGCAGCCAAGAGACAGGGGTAGCCTACGAGCAGTACTTC.

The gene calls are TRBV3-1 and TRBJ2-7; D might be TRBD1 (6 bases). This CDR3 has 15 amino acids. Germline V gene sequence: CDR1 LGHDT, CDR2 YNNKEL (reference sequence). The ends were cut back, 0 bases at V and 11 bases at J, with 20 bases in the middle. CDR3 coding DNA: TGTGCCAGCAGCCAAGAGGGGGCGCCGGTGTGTGCCGAGTACTTC. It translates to CASSQEGAPVCAEYF.

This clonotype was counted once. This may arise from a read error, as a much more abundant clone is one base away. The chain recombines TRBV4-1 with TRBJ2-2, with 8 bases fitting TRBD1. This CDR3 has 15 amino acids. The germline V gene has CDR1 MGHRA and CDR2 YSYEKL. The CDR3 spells CASSQGPGQGGILLF. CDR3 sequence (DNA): TGCGCCAGCAGCCAAGGCCCCGGACAGGGTGGGATTTTGCTTTTT.

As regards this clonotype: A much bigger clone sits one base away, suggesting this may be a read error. CDR3 in amino acids: CAITTSGGRETQYF. CDR3 bases: TGTGCCATCACGACTAGCGGGGGCCGAGAGACCCAGTACTTC. V usage is TRBV7-7 and J usage is TRBJ2-5; 12 positions match TRBD2. The CDR3 sequence is 14 residues long. CDR1 is SSHAT, CDR2 FNYEAQ, per germline (reference sequence). The V and J ends lost 10 bases and 4 bases, in that order; junction bases with no gene match: 7.

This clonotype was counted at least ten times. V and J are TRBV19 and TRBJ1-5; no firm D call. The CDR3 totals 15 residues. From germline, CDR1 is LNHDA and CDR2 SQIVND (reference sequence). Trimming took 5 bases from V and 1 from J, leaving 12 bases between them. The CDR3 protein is CASSFGRRSNQPQHF. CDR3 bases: TGTGCCAGTAGTTTTGGACGGCGGAGCAATCAGCCCCAGCATTTT.

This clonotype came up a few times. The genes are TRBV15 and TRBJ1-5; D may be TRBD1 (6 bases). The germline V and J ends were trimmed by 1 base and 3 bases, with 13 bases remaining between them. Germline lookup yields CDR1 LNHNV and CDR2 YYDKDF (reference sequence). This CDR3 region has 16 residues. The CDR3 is CATSRAWTEYNQPQHF. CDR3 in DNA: TGTGCCACCAGCAGAGCTTGGACAGAGTACAATCAGCCCCAGCATTTT. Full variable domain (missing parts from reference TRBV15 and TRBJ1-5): DAMVIQNPRYQVTQFGKPVTLSCSQTLNHNVMYWYQQKSSQAPKLLFHYYDKDFNNEADTPDNFQSRRPNTSFCFLDIRSPGLGDTAMYLCATSRAWTEYNQPQHFGDGTRLSIL.

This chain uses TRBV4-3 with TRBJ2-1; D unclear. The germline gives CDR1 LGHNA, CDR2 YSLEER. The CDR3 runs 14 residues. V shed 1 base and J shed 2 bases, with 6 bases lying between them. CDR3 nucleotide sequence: TGCGCCAGCAGCCAAGGTTTTACCTACAATGAGCAGTTCTTC. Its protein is CASSQGFTYNEQFF.

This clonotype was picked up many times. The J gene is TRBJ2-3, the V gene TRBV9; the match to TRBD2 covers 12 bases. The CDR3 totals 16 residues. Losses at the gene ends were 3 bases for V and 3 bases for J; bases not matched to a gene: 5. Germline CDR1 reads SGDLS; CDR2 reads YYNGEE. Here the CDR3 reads CASSGRTSGTTDTQYF. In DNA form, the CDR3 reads TGTGCCAGCAGCGGACGGACTAGCGGGACGACAGATACGCAGTATTTT.

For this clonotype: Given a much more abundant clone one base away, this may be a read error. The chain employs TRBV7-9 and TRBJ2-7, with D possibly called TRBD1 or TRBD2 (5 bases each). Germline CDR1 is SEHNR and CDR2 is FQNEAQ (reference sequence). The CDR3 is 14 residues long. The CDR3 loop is CAGSPPNTGAEQYF. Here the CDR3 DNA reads TGTGCCGGCAGCCCACCCAATACCGGGGCCGAGCAGTACTTC.

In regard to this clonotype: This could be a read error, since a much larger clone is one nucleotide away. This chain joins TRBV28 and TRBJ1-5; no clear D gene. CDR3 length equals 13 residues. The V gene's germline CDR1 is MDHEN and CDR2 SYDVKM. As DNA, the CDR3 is TGTGGCAGCAGTTTGAAGGTTTCGAGGCCCCAGCATTTT. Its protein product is CGSSLKVSRPQHF.

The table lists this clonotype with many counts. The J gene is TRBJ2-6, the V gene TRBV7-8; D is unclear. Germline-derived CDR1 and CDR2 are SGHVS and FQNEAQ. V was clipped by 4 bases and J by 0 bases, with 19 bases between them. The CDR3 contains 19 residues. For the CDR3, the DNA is TGTGCCAGCAGCTCACCTTCTAGGGCAGTCCTCTCTGGGGCCAACGTCCTGACTTTC. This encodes CASSSPSRAVLSGANVLTF.